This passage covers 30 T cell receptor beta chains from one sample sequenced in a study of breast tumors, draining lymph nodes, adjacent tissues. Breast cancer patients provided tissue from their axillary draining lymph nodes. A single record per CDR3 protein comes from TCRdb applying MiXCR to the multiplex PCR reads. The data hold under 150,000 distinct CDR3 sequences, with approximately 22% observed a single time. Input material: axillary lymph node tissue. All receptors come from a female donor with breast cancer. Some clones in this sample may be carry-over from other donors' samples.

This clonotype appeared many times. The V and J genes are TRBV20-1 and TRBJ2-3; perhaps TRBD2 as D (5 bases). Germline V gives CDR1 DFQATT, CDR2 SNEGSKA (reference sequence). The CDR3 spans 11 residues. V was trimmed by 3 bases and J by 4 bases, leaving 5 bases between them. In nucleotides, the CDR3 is TGCAGTGCTAGGAGGGCAGATACGCAGTATTTT. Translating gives CSARRADTQYF.

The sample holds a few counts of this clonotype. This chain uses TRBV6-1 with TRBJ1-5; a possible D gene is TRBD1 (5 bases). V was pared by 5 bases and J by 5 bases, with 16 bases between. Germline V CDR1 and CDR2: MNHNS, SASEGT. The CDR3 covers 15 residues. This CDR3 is CASSSPPRGDQPQHF. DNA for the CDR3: TGTGCCAGCAGTTCCCCCCCCCGGGGGGATCAGCCCCAGCATTTT.

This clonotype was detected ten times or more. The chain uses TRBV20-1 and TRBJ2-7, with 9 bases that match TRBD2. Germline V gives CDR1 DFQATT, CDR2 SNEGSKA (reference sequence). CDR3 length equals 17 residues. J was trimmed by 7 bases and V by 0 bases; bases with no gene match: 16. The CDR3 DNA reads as TGCAGTGCTAGAGATCGGCCTAGCGGGAAAGGGTTGCGGGAGCAGTACTTC. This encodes CSARDRPSGKGLREQYF.

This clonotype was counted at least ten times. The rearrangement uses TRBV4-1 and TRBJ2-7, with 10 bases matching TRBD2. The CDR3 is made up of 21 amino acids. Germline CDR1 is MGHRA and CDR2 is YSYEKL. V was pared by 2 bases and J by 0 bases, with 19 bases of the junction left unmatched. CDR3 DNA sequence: TGCGCCAGCAGCCAACGCGAGGGATTGGCTAGCGGGAGCCCTAGCTCCTACGAGCAGTACTTC. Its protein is CASSQREGLASGSPSSYEQYF.

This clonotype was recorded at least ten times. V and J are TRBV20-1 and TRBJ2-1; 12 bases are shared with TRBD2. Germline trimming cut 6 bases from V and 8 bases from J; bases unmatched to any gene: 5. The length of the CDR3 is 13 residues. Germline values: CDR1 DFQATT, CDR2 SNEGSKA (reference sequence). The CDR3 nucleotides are TGCAGTGCCGGACTAGCGGGGAGGGATGAGCAGTTCTTC. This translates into CSAGLAGRDEQFF.

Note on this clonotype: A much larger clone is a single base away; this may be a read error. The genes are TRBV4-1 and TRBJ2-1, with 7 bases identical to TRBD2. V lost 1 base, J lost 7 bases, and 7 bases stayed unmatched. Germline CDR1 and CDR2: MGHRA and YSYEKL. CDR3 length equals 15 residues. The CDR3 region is CASSQACGSINEQFF. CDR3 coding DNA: TGCGCCAGCAGCCAAGCTTGCGGGAGCATAAATGAGCAGTTCTTC.

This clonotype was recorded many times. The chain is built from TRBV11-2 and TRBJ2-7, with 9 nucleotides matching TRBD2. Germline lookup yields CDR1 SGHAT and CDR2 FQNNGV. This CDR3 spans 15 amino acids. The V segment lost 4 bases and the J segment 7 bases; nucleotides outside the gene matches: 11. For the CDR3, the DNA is TGTGCCAGCAGCTGGGGGCGGGAGGGCCGATGGGAGCAGTACTTC. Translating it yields CASSWGREGRWEQYF. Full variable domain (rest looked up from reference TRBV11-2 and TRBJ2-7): EAGVAQSPRYKIIEKRQSVAFWCNPISGHATLYWYQQILGQGPKLLIQFQNNGVVDDSQLPKDRFSAERLKGVDSTLKIQPAKLEDSAVYLCASSWGREGRWEQYFGPGTRLTVT.

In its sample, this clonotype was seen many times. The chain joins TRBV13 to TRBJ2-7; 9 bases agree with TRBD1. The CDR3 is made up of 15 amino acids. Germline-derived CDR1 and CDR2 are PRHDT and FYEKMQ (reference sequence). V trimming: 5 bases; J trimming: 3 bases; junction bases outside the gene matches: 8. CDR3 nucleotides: TGTGCCAGCAGCGCCACCGGGACAGGGCTCTACGAGCAGTACTTC. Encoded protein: CASSATGTGLYEQYF.

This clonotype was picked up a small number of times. For the CDR3, the DNA is TGTGCCAGTCGGGACCCACGGAGGGCCAAAAACATTCAGTACTTC. It encodes CASRDPRRAKNIQYF. The chain combines TRBV19 with TRBJ2-4; either TRBD1 or TRBD2 may supply D (5 bases each). Trimming removed 8 bases from V and 1 base from J, with 15 bases in between. Germline V lookup: CDR1 LNHDA, CDR2 SQIVND (reference sequence). This CDR3 comprises 15 residues.

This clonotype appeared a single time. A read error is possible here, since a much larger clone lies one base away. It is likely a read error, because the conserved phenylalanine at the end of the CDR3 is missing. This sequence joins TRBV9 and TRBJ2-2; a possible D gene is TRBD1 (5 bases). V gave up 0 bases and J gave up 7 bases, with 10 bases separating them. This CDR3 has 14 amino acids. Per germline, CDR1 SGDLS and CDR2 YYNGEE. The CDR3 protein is CASSVVEGVGELFY. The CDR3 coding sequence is TGTGCCAGCAGCGTAGTGGAAGGGGTCGGGGAGCTGTTTTAT.

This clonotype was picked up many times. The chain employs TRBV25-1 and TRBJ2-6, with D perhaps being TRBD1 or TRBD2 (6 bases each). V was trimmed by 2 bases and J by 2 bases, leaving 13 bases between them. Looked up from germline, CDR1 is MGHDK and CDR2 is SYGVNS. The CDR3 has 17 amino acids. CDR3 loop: CASSETGARAGANVLTF. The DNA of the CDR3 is TGTGCCAGCAGTGAAACGGGGGCAAGGGCTGGGGCCAACGTCCTGACTTTC.

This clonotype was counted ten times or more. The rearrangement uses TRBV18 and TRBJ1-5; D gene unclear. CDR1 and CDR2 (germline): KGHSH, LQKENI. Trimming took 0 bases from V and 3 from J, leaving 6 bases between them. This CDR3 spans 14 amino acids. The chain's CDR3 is CASSPPGFNQPQHF. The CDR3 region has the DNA TGTGCCAGCTCACCACCTGGGTTCAATCAGCCCCAGCATTTT.

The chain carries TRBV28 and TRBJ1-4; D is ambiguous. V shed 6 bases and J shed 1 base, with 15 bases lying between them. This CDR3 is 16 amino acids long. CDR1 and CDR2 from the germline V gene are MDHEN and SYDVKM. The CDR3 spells CASSYTATRTNEKLFF. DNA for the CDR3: TGTGCCAGCAGCTACACCGCGACAAGAACTAATGAAAAACTGTTTTTT. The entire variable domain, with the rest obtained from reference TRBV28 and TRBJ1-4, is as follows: DVKVTQSSRYLVKRTGEKVFLECVQDMDHENMFWYRQDPGLGLRLIYFSYDVKMKEKGDIPEGYSVSREKKERFSLILESASTNQTSMYLCASSYTATRTNEKLFFGSGTQLSVL.

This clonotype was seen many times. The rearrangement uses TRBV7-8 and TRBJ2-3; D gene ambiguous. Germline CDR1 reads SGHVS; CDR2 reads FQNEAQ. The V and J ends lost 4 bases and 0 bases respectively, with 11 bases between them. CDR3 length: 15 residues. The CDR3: CASSSSLGSTDTQYF. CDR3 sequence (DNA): TGTGCCAGCAGCTCAAGTCTAGGAAGCACAGATACGCAGTATTTT.

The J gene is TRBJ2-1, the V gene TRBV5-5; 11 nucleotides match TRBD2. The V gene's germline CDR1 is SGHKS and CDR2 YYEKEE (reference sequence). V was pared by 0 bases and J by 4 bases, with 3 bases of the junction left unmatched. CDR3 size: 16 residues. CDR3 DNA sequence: TGTGCCAGCAGCTTGGTAGCGGGAGGGCAGTACAATGAGCAGTTCTTC. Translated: CASSLVAGGQYNEQFF.

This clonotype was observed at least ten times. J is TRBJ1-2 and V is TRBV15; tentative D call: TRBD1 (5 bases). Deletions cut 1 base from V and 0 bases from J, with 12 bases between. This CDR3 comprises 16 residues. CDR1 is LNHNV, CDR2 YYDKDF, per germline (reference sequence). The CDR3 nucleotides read TGTGCCACCAGCAGAGTAGGGGTGGGTGCTAACTATGGCTACACCTTC. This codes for CATSRVGVGANYGYTF.

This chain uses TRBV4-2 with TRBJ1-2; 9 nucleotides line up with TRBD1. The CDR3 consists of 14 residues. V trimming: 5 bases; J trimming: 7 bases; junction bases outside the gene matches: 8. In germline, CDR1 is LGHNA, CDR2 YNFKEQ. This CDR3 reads CASSLGTGPFGYTF. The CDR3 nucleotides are TGTGCCAGCAGCTTAGGGACAGGGCCATTTGGCTACACCTTC.

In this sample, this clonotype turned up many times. The CDR3 DNA reads TGTGCCAGCAGCGATGGGGGTAGCTATGGCTACACCTTC. It specifies CASSDGGSYGYTF. V usage is TRBV12-3 or TRBV12-4 and J usage is TRBJ1-2; weak D call: TRBD1 (5 bases). The length of the CDR3 is 13 residues. Between the trimmed V and J ends, which lost 6 bases and 4 bases, there was a span of 12 bases.

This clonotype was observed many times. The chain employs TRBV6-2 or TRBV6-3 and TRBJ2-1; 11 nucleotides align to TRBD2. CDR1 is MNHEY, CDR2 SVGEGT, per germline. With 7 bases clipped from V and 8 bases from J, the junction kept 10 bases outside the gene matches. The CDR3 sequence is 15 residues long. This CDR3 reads CASTLGLAGIHEQFF. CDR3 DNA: TGTGCCAGCACTCTCGGACTAGCGGGTATCCATGAGCAGTTCTTC.

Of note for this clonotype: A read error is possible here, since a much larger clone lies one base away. CDR3 amino acids: CAISQGGSTGKLFF. Written as DNA, the CDR3 is TGTGCCATCAGCCAGGGGGGGAGCACCGGGAAGCTGTTTTTT. The chain carries TRBV10-3 and TRBJ2-2, with D possibly being TRBD1 or TRBD2 (7 bases each). Germline-derived CDR1 and CDR2 are ENHRY and SYGVKD. This CDR3 contains 14 residues.

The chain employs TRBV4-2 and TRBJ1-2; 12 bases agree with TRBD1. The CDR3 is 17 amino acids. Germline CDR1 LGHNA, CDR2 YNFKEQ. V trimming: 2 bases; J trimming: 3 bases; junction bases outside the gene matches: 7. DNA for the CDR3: TGTGCCAGCAGCCAACCGGGACAGGGGGCTGGAGACTATGGCTACACCTTC. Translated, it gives CASSQPGQGAGDYGYTF.

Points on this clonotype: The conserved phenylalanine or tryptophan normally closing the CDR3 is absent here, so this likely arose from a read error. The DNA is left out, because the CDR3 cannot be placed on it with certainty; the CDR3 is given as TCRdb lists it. The CDR3 reads CSARDPGQPVYGHTL. The chain joins TRBV20-1 to TRBJ1-2; the DNA was not compared with TRBD1, the D call given in the table. The CDR3 totals 15 residues, both ends included. Germline V gives CDR1 DFQATT, CDR2 SNEGSKA (reference sequence).

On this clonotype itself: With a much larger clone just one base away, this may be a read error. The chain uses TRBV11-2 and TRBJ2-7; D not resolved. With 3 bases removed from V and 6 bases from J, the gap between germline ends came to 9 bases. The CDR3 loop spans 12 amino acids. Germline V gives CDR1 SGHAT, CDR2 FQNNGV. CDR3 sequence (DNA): TGTGCCAGCAGCTTGATAACCTGCGAGCAGTACTTC. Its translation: CASSLITCEQYF. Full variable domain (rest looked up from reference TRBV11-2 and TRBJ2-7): EAGVAQSPRYKIIEKRQSVAFWCNPISGHATLYWYQQILGQGPKLLIQFQNNGVVDDSQLPKDRFSAERLKGVDSTLKIQPAKLEDSAVYLCASSLITCEQYFGPGTRLTVT.

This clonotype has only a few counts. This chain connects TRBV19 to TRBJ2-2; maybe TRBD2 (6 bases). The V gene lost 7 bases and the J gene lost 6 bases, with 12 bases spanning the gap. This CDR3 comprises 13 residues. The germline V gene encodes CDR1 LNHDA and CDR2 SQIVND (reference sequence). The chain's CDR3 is CASTLGGPGELFF. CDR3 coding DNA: TGTGCCAGTACCCTCGGGGGTCCCGGGGAGCTGTTTTTT. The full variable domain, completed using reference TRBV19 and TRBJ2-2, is DGGITQSPKYLFRKEGQNVTLSCEQNLNHDAMYWYRQDPGQGLRLIYYSQIVNDFQKGDIAEGYSVSREKKESFPLTVTSAQKNPTAFYLCASTLGGPGELFFGEGSRLTVL.

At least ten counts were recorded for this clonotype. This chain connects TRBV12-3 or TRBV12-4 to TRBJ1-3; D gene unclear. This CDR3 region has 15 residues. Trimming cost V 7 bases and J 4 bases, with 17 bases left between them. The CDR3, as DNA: TGTGCCAGCATACGAGGAAGCCAGTACGGAAACACCATATATTTT. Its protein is CASIRGSQYGNTIYF.

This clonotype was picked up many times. CDR3 DNA sequence: TGTGCCAGCAGCTCCCCCCGACATCCCAGGATTAGTCCCCATGAGCAGTTCTTC. It is translated as CASSSPRHPRISPHEQFF. The chain carries TRBV7-2 and TRBJ2-1, with unresolved D. With 4 bases removed from V and 8 bases from J, the gap between germline ends came to 27 bases. There are 18 residues in the CDR3. Looked up from germline, CDR1 is SGHTA and CDR2 is FQGNSA.

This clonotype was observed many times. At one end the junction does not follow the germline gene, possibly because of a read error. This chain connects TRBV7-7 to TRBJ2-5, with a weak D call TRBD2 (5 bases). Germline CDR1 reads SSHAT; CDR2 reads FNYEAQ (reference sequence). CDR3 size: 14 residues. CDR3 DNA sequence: TGTGCCAGTAGCTCCCGGACTGGCCAAGAGACCCAGTACTTC. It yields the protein CASSSRTGQETQYF.

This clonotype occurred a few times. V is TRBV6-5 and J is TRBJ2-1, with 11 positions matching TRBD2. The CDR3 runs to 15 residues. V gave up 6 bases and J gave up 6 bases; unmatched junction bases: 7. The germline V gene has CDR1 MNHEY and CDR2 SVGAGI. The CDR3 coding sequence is TGTGCCAGCAGGTTCGGGACTAGCGGTTCCAATGAGCAGTTCTTC. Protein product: CASRFGTSGSNEQFF.

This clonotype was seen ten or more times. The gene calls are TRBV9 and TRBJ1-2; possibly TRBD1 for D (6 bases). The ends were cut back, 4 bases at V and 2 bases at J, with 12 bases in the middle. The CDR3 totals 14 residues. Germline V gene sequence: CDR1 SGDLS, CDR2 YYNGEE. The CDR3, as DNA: TGTGCCAGCAGCCCCGACAGGCCCAACTATGGCTACACCTTC. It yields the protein CASSPDRPNYGYTF. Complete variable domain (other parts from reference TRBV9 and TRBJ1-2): DSGVTQTPKHLITATGQRVTLRCSPRSGDLSVYWYQQSLDQGLQFLIQYYNGEERAKGNILERFSAQQFPDLHSELNLSSLELGDSALYFCASSPDRPNYGYTFGSGTRLTVV.

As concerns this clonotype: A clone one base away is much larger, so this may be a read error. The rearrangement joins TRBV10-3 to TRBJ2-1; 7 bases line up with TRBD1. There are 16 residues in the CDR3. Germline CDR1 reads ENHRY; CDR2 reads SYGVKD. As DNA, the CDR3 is TGTGCCAGCAGTTCCGCCGAGACAGGGTTGGACAATGAGCAGTTCTTC. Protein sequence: CASSSAETGLDNEQFF.